The sample holds a few counts of the clone carrying this TCR beta chain. Germline CDR1 reads GTSNPN; CDR2 reads SVGIG (reference sequence). The CDR3 is made up of 15 amino acids. The V gene end was trimmed by 0 bases and the J gene end by 5 bases; junction bases not matched to a gene: 8. Authors' methods: Nucleated cell number was recorded as an estimate derived from reference gene primer amplification. Sequencing used immunoSEQ multiplex PCR; TCRdb keeps in-frame clones, though not all of them. The D gene and trimming were derived from the DNA, and the V and J assignments and clone size from that table. Found here are 90,000 to 100,000 clones, under 85% of them singletons; the top ten hold over 10%. This specimen belongs to a study of blood T cell repertoires in COVID-19. Study information: Collection of acute and convalescent COVID-19 samples took place in the United States, Italy and Spain.

The sequenced sample was peripheral blood. The rearrangement joins TRBV30 to TRBJ2-5, with 8 nucleotides matching TRBD1. This clonotype was sampled from a human donor in a cohort sampled during active COVID-19. CDR3 DNA sequence: TGTGCCTGGAGTGTACCCCAGGGGGCTAGGGAGACCCAGTACTTC. Protein product: CAWSVPQGARETQYF.